Following are 2 T cell receptor beta chains from one sample sequenced in a study of patients and donors after allogeneic stem cell transplantation. One entry per CDR3 protein results from TCRdb running MiXCR on the RT-PCR reads. The data show hundreds of thousands of distinct CDR3 sequences, more than 15% seen once. Sequences were obtained from blood, either unsorted or a sorted T cell fraction (not recorded which). The receptors come from a human donor who was either an allogeneic HSCT recipient or a stem cell or donor lymphocyte infusion donor (not recorded which). It is not recorded whose cells these are; they may come from a transplant donor.

This clonotype has at least ten counts. V is TRBV5-1 and J is TRBJ2-1; D possibly corresponds to TRBD2 (6 bases). From germline, CDR1 is SGHRS and CDR2 YFSETQ. The CDR3 is 15 residues long. With 2 bases removed from V and 8 bases from J, the gap between germline ends came to 17 bases. The CDR3 DNA follows: TGCGCCAGCAGCTTACCCGGGACTGGCACCGATGAGCAGTTCTTC. Protein product: CASSLPGTGTDEQFF.

The table lists this clonotype with a few counts. J is TRBJ2-2 and V is TRBV24-1; 12 nucleotides agree with TRBD2. This CDR3 contains 14 residues. Germline V gives CDR1 KGHDR, CDR2 SFDVKD. V lost 9 bases, J lost 5 bases, and 3 bases stayed unmatched. The CDR3 nucleotides read TGTGCCACCGAAGGGACTAGCGGGACCGGGGAGCTGTTTTTT. This sequence encodes CATEGTSGTGELFF.